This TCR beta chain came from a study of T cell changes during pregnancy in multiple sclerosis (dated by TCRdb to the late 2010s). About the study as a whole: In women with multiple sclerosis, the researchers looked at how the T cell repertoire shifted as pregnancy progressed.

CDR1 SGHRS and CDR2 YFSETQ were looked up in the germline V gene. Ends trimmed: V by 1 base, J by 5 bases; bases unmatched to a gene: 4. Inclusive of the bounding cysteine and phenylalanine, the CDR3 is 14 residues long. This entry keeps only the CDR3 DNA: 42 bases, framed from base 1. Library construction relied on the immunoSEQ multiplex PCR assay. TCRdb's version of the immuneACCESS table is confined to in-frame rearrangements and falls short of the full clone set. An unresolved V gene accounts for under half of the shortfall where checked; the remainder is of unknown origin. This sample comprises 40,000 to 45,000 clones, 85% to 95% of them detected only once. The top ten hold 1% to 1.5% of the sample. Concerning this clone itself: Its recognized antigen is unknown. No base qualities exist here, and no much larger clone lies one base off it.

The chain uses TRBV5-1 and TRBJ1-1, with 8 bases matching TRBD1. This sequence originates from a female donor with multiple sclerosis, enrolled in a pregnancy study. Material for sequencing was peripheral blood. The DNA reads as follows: TGCGCCAGCAGCTTGAGGACAGGGAATACTGAAGCTTTCTTT. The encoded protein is CASSLRTGNTEAFF.